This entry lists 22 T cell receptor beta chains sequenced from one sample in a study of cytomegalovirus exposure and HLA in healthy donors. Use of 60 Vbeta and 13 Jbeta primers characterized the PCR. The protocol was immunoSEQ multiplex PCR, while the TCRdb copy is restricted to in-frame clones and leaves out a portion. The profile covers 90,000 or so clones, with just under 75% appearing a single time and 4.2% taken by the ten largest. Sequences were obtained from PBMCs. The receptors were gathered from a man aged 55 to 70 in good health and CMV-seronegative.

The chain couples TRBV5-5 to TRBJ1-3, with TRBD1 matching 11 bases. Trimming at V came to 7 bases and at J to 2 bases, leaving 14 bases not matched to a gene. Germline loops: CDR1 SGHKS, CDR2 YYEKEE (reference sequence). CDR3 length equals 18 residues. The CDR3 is CASAPGTGGSGAGNTIYF. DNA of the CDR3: TGTGCCAGCGCCCCCGGGACAGGGGGTTCTGGCGCTGGAAACACCATATATTTT. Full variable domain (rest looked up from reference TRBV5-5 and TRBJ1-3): DAGVTQSPTHLIKTRGQQVTLRCSPISGHKSVSWYQQVLGQGPQFIFQYYEKEERGRGNFPDRFSARQFPNYSSELNVNALLLGDSALYLCASAPGTGGSGAGNTIYFGEGSWLTVV.

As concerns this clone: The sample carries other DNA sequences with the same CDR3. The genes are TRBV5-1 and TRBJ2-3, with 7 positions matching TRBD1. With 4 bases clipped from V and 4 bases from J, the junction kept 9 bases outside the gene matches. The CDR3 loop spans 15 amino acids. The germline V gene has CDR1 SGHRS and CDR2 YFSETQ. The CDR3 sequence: CASSPTGTAPDTQYF. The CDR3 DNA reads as TGCGCCAGCAGCCCGACCGGGACAGCCCCAGATACGCAGTATTTT.

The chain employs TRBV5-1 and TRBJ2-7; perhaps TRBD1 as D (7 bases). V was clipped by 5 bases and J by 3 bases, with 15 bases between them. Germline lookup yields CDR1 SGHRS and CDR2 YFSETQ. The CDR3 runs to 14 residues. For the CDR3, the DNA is TGCGCCAGCAGTAGAACAGGGGAGGACTACGAGCAGTACTTC. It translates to CASSRTGEDYEQYF. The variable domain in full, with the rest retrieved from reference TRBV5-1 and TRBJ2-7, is KAGVTQTPRYLIKTRGQQVTLSCSPISGHRSVSWYQQTPGQGLQFLFEYFSETQRNKGNFPGRFSGRQFSNSRSEMNVSTLELGDSALYLCASSRTGEDYEQYFGPGTRLTVT.

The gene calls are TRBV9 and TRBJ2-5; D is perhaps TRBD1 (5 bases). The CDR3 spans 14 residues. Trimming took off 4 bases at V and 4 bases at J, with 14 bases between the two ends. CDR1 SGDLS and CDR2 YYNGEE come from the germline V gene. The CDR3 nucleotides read TGTGCCAGCAGCCCTAGAGCAGGGTCAGAGACCCAGTACTTC. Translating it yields CASSPRAGSETQYF. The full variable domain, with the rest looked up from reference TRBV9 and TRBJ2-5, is DSGVTQTPKHLITATGQRVTLRCSPRSGDLSVYWYQQSLDQGLQFLIQYYNGEERAKGNILERFSAQQFPDLHSELNLSSLELGDSALYFCASSPRAGSETQYFGPGTRLLVL.

CDR3 region: CASRPPGTGGTGELFF. CDR3 nucleotide sequence: TGTGCCAGCAGACCCCCCGGGACAGGGGGGACCGGGGAGCTGTTTTTT. The chain couples TRBV6-6 to TRBJ2-2; 11 bases fit TRBD1. The CDR3 totals 16 residues. V was clipped by 6 bases and J by 5 bases; unmatched bases: 8. Looked up from germline, CDR1 is MNHNY and CDR2 is SVGAGI (reference sequence).

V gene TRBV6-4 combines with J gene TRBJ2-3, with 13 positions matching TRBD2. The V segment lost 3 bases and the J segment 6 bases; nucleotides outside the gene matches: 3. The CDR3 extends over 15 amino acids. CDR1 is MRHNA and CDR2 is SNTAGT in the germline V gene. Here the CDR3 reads CASSEVTSGGDTQYF. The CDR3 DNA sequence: TGTGCCAGCAGTGAAGTGACTAGCGGGGGGGATACGCAGTATTTT.

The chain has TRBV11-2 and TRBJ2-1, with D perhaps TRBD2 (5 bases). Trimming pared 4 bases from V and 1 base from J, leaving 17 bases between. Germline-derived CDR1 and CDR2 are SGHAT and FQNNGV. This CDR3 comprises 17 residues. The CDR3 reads CASSSQGLVVSYNEQFF. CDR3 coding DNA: TGTGCCAGCAGCTCCCAAGGACTGGTTGTATCCTACAATGAGCAGTTCTTC.

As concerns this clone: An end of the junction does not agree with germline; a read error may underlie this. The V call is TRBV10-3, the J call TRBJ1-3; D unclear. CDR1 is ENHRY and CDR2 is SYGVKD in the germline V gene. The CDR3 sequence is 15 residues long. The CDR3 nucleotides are TGTGCCATCGGTGACCGAGGGAGCTCTGGAAACACCATATATTTT. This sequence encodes CAIGDRGSSGNTIYF.

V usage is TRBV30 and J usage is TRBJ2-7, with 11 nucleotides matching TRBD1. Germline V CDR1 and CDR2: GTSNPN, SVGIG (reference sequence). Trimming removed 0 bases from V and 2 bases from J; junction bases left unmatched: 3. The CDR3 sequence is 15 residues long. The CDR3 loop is CAWSVGTGGTYEQYF. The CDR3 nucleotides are TGTGCCTGGAGTGTGGGGACAGGGGGGACCTACGAGCAGTACTTC. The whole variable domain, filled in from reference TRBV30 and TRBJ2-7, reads SQTIHQWPATLVQPVGSPLSLECTVEGTSNPNLYWYRQAAGRGLQLLFYSVGIGQISSEVPQNLSASRPQDRQFILSSKKLLLSDSGFYLCAWSVGTGGTYEQYFGPGTRLTVT.

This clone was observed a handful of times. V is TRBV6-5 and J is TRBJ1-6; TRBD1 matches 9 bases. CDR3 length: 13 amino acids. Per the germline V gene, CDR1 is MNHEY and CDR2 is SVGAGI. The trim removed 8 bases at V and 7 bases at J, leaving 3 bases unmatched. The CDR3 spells CASRGQGNSPLHF. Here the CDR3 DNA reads TGTGCCAGCCGGGGACAGGGCAATTCACCCCTCCACTTT.

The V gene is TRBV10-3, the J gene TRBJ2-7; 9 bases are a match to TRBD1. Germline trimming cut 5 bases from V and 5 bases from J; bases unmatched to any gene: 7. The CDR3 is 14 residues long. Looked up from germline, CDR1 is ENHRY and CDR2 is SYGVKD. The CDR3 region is CAISRDRVGDEQYF. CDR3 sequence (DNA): TGTGCCATCAGTAGGGACAGGGTCGGCGACGAGCAGTACTTC.

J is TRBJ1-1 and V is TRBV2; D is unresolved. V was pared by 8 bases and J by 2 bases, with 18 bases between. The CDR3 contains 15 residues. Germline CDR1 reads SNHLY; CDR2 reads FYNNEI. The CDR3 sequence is CASSGIPGPNTEAFF. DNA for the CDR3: TGTGCCAGCTCCGGGATTCCGGGCCCCAACACTGAAGCTTTCTTT.

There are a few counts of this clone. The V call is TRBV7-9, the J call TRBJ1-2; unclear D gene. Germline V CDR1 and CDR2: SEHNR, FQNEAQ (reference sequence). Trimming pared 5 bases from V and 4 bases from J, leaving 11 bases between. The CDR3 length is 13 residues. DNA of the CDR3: TGTGCCAGCAGCCTGGGAGGATCCTATGGCTACACCTTC. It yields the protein CASSLGGSYGYTF.

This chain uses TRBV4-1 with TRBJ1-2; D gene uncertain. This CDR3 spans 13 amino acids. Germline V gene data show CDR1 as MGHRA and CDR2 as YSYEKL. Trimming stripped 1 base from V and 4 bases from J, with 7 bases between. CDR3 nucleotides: TGCGCCAGCAGCCAAGGGGCCCTCTATGGCTACACCTTC. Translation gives CASSQGALYGYTF.

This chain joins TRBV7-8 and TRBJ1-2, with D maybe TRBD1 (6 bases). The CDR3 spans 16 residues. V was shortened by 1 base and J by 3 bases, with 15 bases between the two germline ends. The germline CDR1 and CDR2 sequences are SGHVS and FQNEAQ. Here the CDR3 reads CASSLESGRGDYGYTF. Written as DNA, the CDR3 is TGTGCCAGCAGCTTAGAGAGCGGCAGGGGCGACTATGGCTACACCTTC.

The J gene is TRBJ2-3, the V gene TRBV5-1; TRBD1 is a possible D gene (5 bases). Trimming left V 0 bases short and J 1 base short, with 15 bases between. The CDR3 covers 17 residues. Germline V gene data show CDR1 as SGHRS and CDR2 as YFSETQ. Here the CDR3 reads CASSLGGSTLGTDTQYF. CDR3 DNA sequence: TGCGCCAGCAGCTTGGGGGGCTCTACCCTGGGCACAGATACGCAGTATTTT.

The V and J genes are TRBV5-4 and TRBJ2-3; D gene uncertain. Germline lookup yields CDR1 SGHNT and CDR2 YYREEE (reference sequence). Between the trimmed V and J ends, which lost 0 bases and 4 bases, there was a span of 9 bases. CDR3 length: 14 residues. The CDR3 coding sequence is TGTGCCAGCAGCTTGGTTGGCAATCCAGATACGCAGTATTTT. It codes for CASSLVGNPDTQYF. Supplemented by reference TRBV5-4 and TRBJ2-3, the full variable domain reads ETGVTQSPTHLIKTRGQQVTLRCSSQSGHNTVSWYQQALGQGPQFIFQYYREEENGRGNFPPRFSGLQFPNYSSELNVNALELDDSALYLCASSLVGNPDTQYFGPGTRLTVL.

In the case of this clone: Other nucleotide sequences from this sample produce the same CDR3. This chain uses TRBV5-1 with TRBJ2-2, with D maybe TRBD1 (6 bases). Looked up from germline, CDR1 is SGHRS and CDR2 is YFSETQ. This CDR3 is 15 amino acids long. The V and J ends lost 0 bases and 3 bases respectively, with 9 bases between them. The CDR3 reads CASSLGGGDTGELFF. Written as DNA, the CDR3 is TGCGCCAGCAGCTTGGGAGGGGGAGACACCGGGGAGCTGTTTTTT. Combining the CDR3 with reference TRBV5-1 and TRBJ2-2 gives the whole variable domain KAGVTQTPRYLIKTRGQQVTLSCSPISGHRSVSWYQQTPGQGLQFLFEYFSETQRNKGNFPGRFSGRQFSNSRSEMNVSTLELGDSALYLCASSLGGGDTGELFFGEGSRLTVL.

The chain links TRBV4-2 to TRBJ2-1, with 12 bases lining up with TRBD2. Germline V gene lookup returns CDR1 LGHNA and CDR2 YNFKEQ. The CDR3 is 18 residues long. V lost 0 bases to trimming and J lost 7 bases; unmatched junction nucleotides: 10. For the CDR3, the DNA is TGTGCCAGCAGCCAAGATCCGGCTAGCGGGGGGGCTTGGAATGAGCAGTTCTTC. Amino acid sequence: CASSQDPASGGAWNEQFF.

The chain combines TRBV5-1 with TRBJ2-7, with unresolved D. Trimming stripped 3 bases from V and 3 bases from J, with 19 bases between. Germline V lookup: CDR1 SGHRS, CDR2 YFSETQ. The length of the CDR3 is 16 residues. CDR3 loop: CASSYDRRISGYEQYF. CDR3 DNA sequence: TGCGCCAGCAGCTATGACCGACGAATATCGGGCTACGAGCAGTACTTC. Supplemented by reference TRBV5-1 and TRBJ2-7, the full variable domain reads KAGVTQTPRYLIKTRGQQVTLSCSPISGHRSVSWYQQTPGQGLQFLFEYFSETQRNKGNFPGRFSGRQFSNSRSEMNVSTLELGDSALYLCASSYDRRISGYEQYFGPGTRLTVT.

The CDR3 region is CASSSPQTVTGELFF. As DNA, the CDR3 is TGTGCCAGCAGTTCTCCTCAGACAGTCACCGGGGAGCTGTTTTTT. This chain connects TRBV5-6 to TRBJ2-2; the D gene is possibly TRBD1 (5 bases). The CDR3 sequence is 15 residues long. V was trimmed by 5 bases and J by 4 bases, leaving 15 bases between them. CDR1 is SGHDT, CDR2 YYEEEE, per germline.

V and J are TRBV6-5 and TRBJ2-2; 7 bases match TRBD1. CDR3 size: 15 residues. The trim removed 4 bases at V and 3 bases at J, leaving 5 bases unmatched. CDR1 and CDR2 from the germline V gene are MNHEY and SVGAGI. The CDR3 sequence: CASSLGRGYTGELFF. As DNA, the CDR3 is TGTGCCAGCAGTTTGGGCAGGGGGTACACCGGGGAGCTGTTTTTT.